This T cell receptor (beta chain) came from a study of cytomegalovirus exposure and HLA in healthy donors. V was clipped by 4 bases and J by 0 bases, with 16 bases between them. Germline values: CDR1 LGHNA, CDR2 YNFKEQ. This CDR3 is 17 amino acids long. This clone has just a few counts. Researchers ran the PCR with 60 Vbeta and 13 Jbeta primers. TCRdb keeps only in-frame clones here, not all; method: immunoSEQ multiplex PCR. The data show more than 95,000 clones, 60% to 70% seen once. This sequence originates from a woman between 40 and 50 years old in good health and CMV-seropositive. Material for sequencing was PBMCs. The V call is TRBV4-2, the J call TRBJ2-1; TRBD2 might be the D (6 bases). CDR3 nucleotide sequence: TGTGCCAGCAGCCCGCGACTAGTTACCAGCTCCTACAATGAGCAGTTCTTC. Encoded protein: CASSPRLVTSSYNEQFF.